The 20 T cell receptor beta chains below were found in one sample sequenced in a study of blood T cell repertoires in COVID-19. Method: immunoSEQ multiplex PCR; TCRdb's copy keeps in-frame clones and lacks some. The table includes 100,000 to 150,000 clones, about 80% detected once. The specimen was PBMCs or T cells enriched from blood (not recorded which). The source of these receptors is a man aged 35-49 years with acute COVID-19.

The V gene is TRBV29-1, the J gene TRBJ1-3, with TRBD1 identical over 9 bases. Per germline, CDR1 SQVTM and CDR2 ANQGSEA. The J segment lost 8 bases and the V segment lost 7 bases, leaving 9 bases of the junction unmatched. The CDR3 has 13 amino acids. CDR3: CSADRGEGDTIYF. The CDR3, as DNA: TGCAGCGCGGACAGGGGAGAAGGGGACACCATATATTTT.

The genes are TRBV6-6 and TRBJ1-5; D unclear. The CDR3 consists of 14 residues. The V gene's germline CDR1 is MNHNY and CDR2 SVGAGI (reference sequence). The V gene lost 7 bases and the J gene lost 2 bases, with 12 bases spanning the gap. CDR3 bases: TGTGCCAGCACCAACGGACTGGGCAATCAGCCCCAGCATTTT. Protein product: CASTNGLGNQPQHF.

This chain joins TRBV27 and TRBJ1-6, with TRBD1 identical over 10 bases. The germline V gene encodes CDR1 MNHEY and CDR2 SMNVEV (reference sequence). The V and J ends lost 7 bases and 10 bases, in that order; junction bases with no gene match: 4. The CDR3 contains 13 residues. The CDR3 is CASIRQGASPLHF. For the CDR3, the DNA is TGTGCCAGCATAAGACAGGGGGCATCACCCCTCCACTTT.

V gene TRBV6-5 combines with J gene TRBJ1-1; 7 bases map to TRBD1. The junction had 3 bases not matched to a gene; V was cut back by 2 bases and J by 3 bases. Germline assignment: CDR1 MNHEY and CDR2 SVGAGI. The CDR3 extends over 14 amino acids. The CDR3 DNA reads as TGTGCCAGCAGTTACAAGGGACAGCACACTGAAGCTTTCTTT. Translation gives CASSYKGQHTEAFF.

V and J are TRBV5-4 and TRBJ2-7; 12 nucleotides match TRBD2. The CDR3 covers 15 residues. The ends lost 4 bases at V and 5 bases at J; junction bases unmatched: 7. Germline V CDR1 and CDR2: SGHNT, YYREEE (reference sequence). The chain's CDR3 is CASSPTSGSHNEQYF. As DNA, the CDR3 is TGTGCCAGCAGCCCGACTAGCGGGAGTCACAACGAGCAGTACTTC.

As to this clone: The sample has other DNA sequences that encode this CDR3 too. This chain joins TRBV5-1 and TRBJ1-1, with a weak D call TRBD1 (5 bases). The CDR3 spans 13 residues. CDR1 and CDR2 from the germline V gene are SGHRS and YFSETQ. Trimming took 4 bases from V and 2 from J, leaving 9 bases between them. The CDR3 DNA reads as TGCGCCAGCAGCCCGGGACTCAACACTGAAGCTTTCTTT. It is translated as CASSPGLNTEAFF.

The rearrangement uses TRBV11-2 and TRBJ2-3, with D possibly being TRBD2 (6 bases). CDR3 length: 16 residues. Germline loops: CDR1 SGHAT, CDR2 FQNNGV. V lost 5 bases, J lost 4 bases, and 19 bases lay in between. DNA for the CDR3: TGTGCCAGCAGCGTCTCCGGGACTCCACGGCCAGATACGCAGTATTTT. It is translated as CASSVSGTPRPDTQYF.

The chain is built from TRBV4-1 and TRBJ1-5, with D uncertain. With 0 bases removed from V and 3 bases from J, the gap between germline ends came to 9 bases. The germline CDR1 and CDR2 sequences are MGHRA and YSYEKL. CDR3 length: 15 amino acids. The CDR3 loop is CASSQDVTVNQPQHF. CDR3 in DNA: TGCGCCAGCAGCCAAGATGTAACAGTCAATCAGCCCCAGCATTTT.

The CDR3 bases are TGTGCCAGCAGTTACGTAGGGGCGGGGGACACTGAAGCTTTCTTT. Encoded protein: CASSYVGAGDTEAFF. The chain recombines TRBV6-5 with TRBJ1-1, with D possibly being TRBD1 (5 bases). Trimming stripped 2 bases from V and 3 bases from J, with 13 bases between. The CDR3 runs 15 residues. Germline CDR1 and CDR2: MNHEY and SVGAGI.

The chain joins TRBV6-6 to TRBJ2-1, with D maybe TRBD2 (5 bases). This CDR3 contains 13 residues. Germline CDR1 is MNHNY and CDR2 is SVGAGI (reference sequence). Deletions cut 0 bases from V and 10 bases from J, with 10 bases between. The chain's CDR3 is CASSYSLGNEQFF. CDR3 nucleotide sequence: TGTGCCAGCAGTTACTCGCTCGGGAACGAGCAGTTCTTC.

The chain links TRBV12-2 to TRBJ2-1; TRBD2 is the table's D call, not checked against the DNA. TRBV12-2 counts as a pseudogene. The CDR3 is 16 residues long. This CDR3 is CASRLAPHGGANEQFF. DNA for the CDR3: TGTGCAAGTCGCTTAGCGCCCCACGGGGGGGCCAATGAGCAGTTCTTC.

This clone was found once. V gene TRBV15 combines with J gene TRBJ2-5; 7 nucleotides line up with TRBD1. Germline V gene data show CDR1 as LNHNV and CDR2 as YYDKDF (reference sequence). CDR3 length: 14 amino acids. The junction had 5 bases not matched to a gene; V was cut back by 5 bases and J by 2 bases. This CDR3 is CATSEGARQETQYF. DNA for the CDR3: TGTGCCACCAGCGAGGGGGCACGTCAAGAGACCCAGTACTTC.

The DNA of the CDR3 is TGCGCCAGCAGCTTGGGCCCAGAGGAGGAAAAACTGTTTTTT. Its protein is CASSLGPEEEKLFF. The chain recombines TRBV5-1 with TRBJ1-4, with unresolved D. V was cut by 0 bases and J by 8 bases, with 11 bases left in between. Germline CDR1 and CDR2: SGHRS and YFSETQ. CDR3 size: 14 residues.

This clone was observed a single time. This rearrangement joins TRBV19 to TRBJ1-3; D unclear. Germline V gene sequence: CDR1 LNHDA, CDR2 SQIVND (reference sequence). V lost 3 bases and J lost 2, with 17 bases in between. The CDR3 has 17 amino acids. The CDR3: CASSMGTETLAGNTIYF. The DNA of the CDR3 is TGTGCCAGTAGTATGGGTACAGAAACTTTGGCTGGAAACACCATATATTTT.

V usage is TRBV19 and J usage is TRBJ1-1; possibly TRBD1 for D (6 bases). Germline CDR1 and CDR2: LNHDA and SQIVND (reference sequence). The CDR3 is made up of 17 amino acids. Trimming cost V 6 bases and J 3 bases, with 23 bases left between them. The CDR3 spells CASRTHRSGDLHTEAFF. Written as DNA, the CDR3 is TGTGCCAGTAGGACCCACCGTTCAGGGGACCTACACACTGAAGCTTTCTTT. Full variable domain (missing parts from reference TRBV19 and TRBJ1-1): DGGITQSPKYLFRKEGQNVTLSCEQNLNHDAMYWYRQDPGQGLRLIYYSQIVNDFQKGDIAEGYSVSREKKESFPLTVTSAQKNPTAFYLCASRTHRSGDLHTEAFFGQGTRLTVV.

The chain combines TRBV25-1 with TRBJ1-2; 7 nucleotides line up with TRBD1. V trimming: 4 bases; J trimming: 13 bases; junction bases outside the gene matches: 9. The CDR3 runs 12 residues. Germline V gene data show CDR1 as MGHDK and CDR2 as SYGVNS. CDR3 sequence reads: CASSGEGQARTF. The CDR3 DNA reads as TGTGCCAGCAGTGGGGAAGGACAGGCGCGCACCTTC.

The rearrangement uses TRBV19 and TRBJ1-1, with a weak D call TRBD1 (5 bases). Trimming pared 7 bases from V and 0 bases from J, leaving 15 bases between. Looked up from germline, CDR1 is LNHDA and CDR2 is SQIVND (reference sequence). The CDR3 sequence is 15 residues long. Here the CDR3 reads CASTPGGGMNTEAFF. CDR3 nucleotides: TGTGCCAGTACCCCTGGGGGAGGGATGAACACTGAAGCTTTCTTT.

The rearrangement uses TRBV11-2 and TRBJ2-5, with D perhaps TRBD2 (5 bases). This CDR3 comprises 13 residues. Trimming removed 6 bases from V and 5 bases from J, with 13 bases in between. Germline V gene lookup returns CDR1 SGHAT and CDR2 FQNNGV. The DNA of the CDR3 is TGTGCCAGCAGTTTTAGCGATCAGGAGACCCAGTACTTC. It encodes CASSFSDQETQYF.

V and J are TRBV2 and TRBJ2-7; 9 bases map to TRBD2. The germline gives CDR1 SNHLY, CDR2 FYNNEI. V was clipped by 3 bases and J by 7 bases; unmatched bases: 7. There are 14 residues in the CDR3. The chain's CDR3 is CASSDKAGGREQYF. In nucleotides, the CDR3 is TGTGCCAGCAGTGATAAGGCGGGAGGGCGGGAGCAGTACTTC.

The genes are TRBV7-9 and TRBJ1-2; perhaps TRBD1 as D (5 bases). Germline V gene sequence: CDR1 SEHNR, CDR2 FQNEAQ (reference sequence). The V end lost 5 bases, the J end lost 5 bases, and 27 bases lay between the germline ends. The CDR3 spans 18 residues. CDR3 residues: CASSPIRPGLGGTYGYTF. CDR3 DNA: TGTGCCAGCAGCCCTATCAGACCAGGACTTGGGGGGACTTATGGCTACACCTTC. Looking up the rest from reference TRBV7-9 and TRBJ1-2 gives the full variable domain: DTGVSQNPRHKITKRGQNVTFRCDPISEHNRLYWYRQTLGQGPEFLTYFQNEAQLEKSRLLSDRFSAERPKGSFSTLEIQRTEQGDSAMYLCASSPIRPGLGGTYGYTFGSGTRLTVV.